This TCR beta chain was sequenced during a study of CD8+CD57+ T cells in acquired aplastic anemia. Overall study: Mean yield of DNA from sorted CD4+ and CD8+ cells was approximately 3 ug.

Profiling that covered TCR beta VDJ and CDR3 relied on genomic DNA as its template. TCRdb ran MiXCR on the reads and lists one entry per CDR3 protein. This sample yields some 150,000 distinct CDR3 sequences, of which 40% to 65% are seen a single time; 10% to 15% belongs to the top ten. Sequencing involved patients with CD8+CD57+ cell expansion previously shown by flow cytometry. The diagnosis in all patients was severe acquired aplastic anemia. Study-level points and caveats: In CD8+ cells, Simpson's diversity showed no significant difference between patients and controls. Found in both controls and patients were 25 to 35 CD8+ CDR3 sequences.

Germline values: CDR1 SGDLS, CDR2 YYNGEE. V was clipped by 0 bases and J by 4 bases, with 13 bases between them. The CDR3 consists of 15 residues. For this clonotype: No antigen is known for it.

This rearrangement joins TRBV9 to TRBJ1-2, with D unresolved. Source material: sorted CD4+, CD8+, or CD8+CD57+ T cells (not recorded which) from PBMCs. The receptor comes from a human donor with aplastic anemia. The CDR3 DNA sequence: TGTGCCAGCAGCGTAGGTTCCCCGACGGTCTATGGCTACACCTTC. It codes for CASSVGSPTVYGYTF.